A single sample is the source of the 31 T cell receptor beta chains below, sequenced in a study of cytomegalovirus exposure and HLA in healthy donors. TCRdb's copy holds only in-frame clones and misses some; the assay was immunoSEQ multiplex PCR. The data hold roughly 150,000 clones, with about 90% observed a single time. The sample was PBMCs. The origin of the receptors is a woman aged 25-40 years in good health and CMV-seronegative.

This chain joins TRBV5-6 and TRBJ2-7; 9 nucleotides agree with TRBD1. V lost 0 bases, J lost 4 bases, and 8 bases stayed unmatched. The CDR3 runs to 16 residues. Germline assignment: CDR1 SGHDT and CDR2 YYEEEE. The CDR3 is CASSLGRDRVGYEQYF. The CDR3 DNA reads TGTGCCAGCAGCTTGGGCCGGGACAGGGTTGGGTACGAGCAGTACTTC.

The chain uses TRBV12-5 and TRBJ1-1, with no clear D. The CDR3 sequence is 15 residues long. Trimming shortened V by 11 bases and J by 4 bases, and 23 bases separated the two germline ends. Germline CDR1 LGHNT, CDR2 FRNRAP. CDR3 bases: TGTGCTTCCGGTCGAGAGGAGGGTTTGGGCACTGAAGCTTTCTTT. Encoded protein: CASGREEGLGTEAFF.

V gene TRBV5-1 combines with J gene TRBJ2-7, with 11 bases lining up with TRBD2. Trimming took 0 bases from V and 2 from J; bases not matched to a gene: 4. Germline CDR1 is SGHRS and CDR2 is YFSETQ. The CDR3 runs to 16 residues. CDR3 in amino acids: CASSLAVAGGPYEQYF. DNA of the CDR3: TGCGCCAGCAGCTTGGCAGTAGCGGGAGGGCCCTACGAGCAGTACTTC.

The table lists this clone with a few counts. The V call is TRBV10-3, the J call TRBJ1-2; TRBD1 matches 7 bases. CDR1 and CDR2 (germline): ENHRY, SYGVKD. V lost 10 bases to trimming and J lost 3 bases; unmatched junction nucleotides: 11. This CDR3 region has 14 residues. The DNA for the CDR3 is TGTGCCACCTCCAGGGGGGCGCGTTACTATGGCTACACCTTC. Encoded protein: CATSRGARYYGYTF.

V is TRBV5-6 and J is TRBJ2-2; D uncertain. Germline CDR1 reads SGHDT; CDR2 reads YYEEEE. This CDR3 contains 15 residues. The V gene lost 4 bases and the J gene lost 5 bases, with 15 bases spanning the gap. CDR3 DNA sequence: TGTGCCAGCAGCCGTGGGCCACGAGAAACCGGGGAGCTGTTTTTT. Encoded protein: CASSRGPRETGELFF.

This rearrangement joins TRBV5-4 to TRBJ1-2, with 12 bases fitting TRBD1. This CDR3 spans 15 amino acids. V shed 2 bases and J 8 bases; nucleotides not matched to a gene: 7. Germline V gene data show CDR1 as SGHNT and CDR2 as YYREEE (reference sequence). CDR3 protein: CASSFPGQGAWGYTF. In DNA, the CDR3 is TGTGCCAGCAGCTTTCCGGGACAGGGGGCTTGGGGCTACACCTTC.

CDR3 coding DNA: TGTGCCAGCAGCGTGACAGGGAACACCGGGGAGCTGTTTTTT. It specifies CASSVTGNTGELFF. The chain links TRBV9 to TRBJ2-2; D possibly corresponds to TRBD1 (6 bases). With 2 bases removed from V and 1 base from J, the gap between germline ends came to 6 bases. In germline, CDR1 is SGDLS, CDR2 YYNGEE. The CDR3 extends over 14 amino acids.

CDR3 residues: CASSLGGVVSLTQFF. CDR3 bases: TGTGCCAGCAGCTTGGGGGGTGTTGTGAGCCTGACGCAGTTCTTC. The chain has TRBV5-6 and TRBJ2-1, with D unresolved. CDR1 is SGHDT and CDR2 is YYEEEE in the germline V gene. V was pared by 0 bases and J by 12 bases, with 19 bases between. CDR3 length: 15 amino acids.

Only one count was recorded for this clone. This chain joins TRBV5-4 and TRBJ2-3; D gene ambiguous. The CDR3 runs 16 residues. Trimming shortened V by 7 bases and J by 6 bases, and 24 bases separated the two germline ends. Germline CDR1 is SGHNT and CDR2 is YYREEE (reference sequence). This CDR3 reads CASQAVPGRLDDTQYF. The DNA of the CDR3 is TGTGCCAGCCAGGCCGTCCCGGGTCGGTTGGATGATACGCAGTATTTT.

The chain is built from TRBV7-2 and TRBJ2-7, with TRBD2 identical over 7 bases. V lost 5 bases to trimming and J lost 5 bases; unmatched junction nucleotides: 6. CDR1 is SGHTA and CDR2 is FQGNSA in the germline V gene. This CDR3 region has 13 residues. CDR3 DNA sequence: TGTGCCAGCAGCCTCGGGCGGGAGAACGAGCAGTACTTC. This gives the protein CASSLGRENEQYF. The variable domain in full, completed from reference TRBV7-2 and TRBJ2-7, reads GAGVSQSPSNKVTEKGKDVELRCDPISGHTALYWYRQSLGQGLEFLIYFQGNSAPDKSGLPSDRFSAERTGGSVSTLTIQRTQQEDSAVYLCASSLGRENEQYFGPGTRLTVT.

This clone was counted a few times. The V call is TRBV15, the J call TRBJ1-2; TRBD1 aligns across 9 bases. Germline assignment: CDR1 LNHNV and CDR2 YYDKDF (reference sequence). This CDR3 is built from 14 residues. The V segment lost 0 bases and the J segment 7 bases; nucleotides outside the gene matches: 3. The CDR3 is CATSRETGGLGYTF. In DNA, the CDR3 is TGTGCCACCAGCAGAGAAACAGGGGGCCTTGGCTACACCTTC. Full variable domain (outside the CDR3, taken from reference TRBV15 and TRBJ1-2): DAMVIQNPRYQVTQFGKPVTLSCSQTLNHNVMYWYQQKSSQAPKLLFHYYDKDFNNEADTPDNFQSRRPNTSFCFLDIRSPGLGDTAMYLCATSRETGGLGYTFGSGTRLTVV.

This clone was observed once. The gene calls are TRBV5-1 and TRBJ1-2; no definite D call. Germline-derived CDR1 and CDR2 are SGHRS and YFSETQ. CDR3 size: 16 residues. V was clipped by 3 bases and J by 5 bases, with 20 bases between them. CDR3 sequence reads: CASSSRLDAGKYGYTF. The CDR3 nucleotides are TGCGCCAGCAGCTCCCGACTTGATGCTGGGAAGTATGGCTACACCTTC.

The gene calls are TRBV6-6 and TRBJ2-2; 8 positions match TRBD2. The CDR3 covers 16 residues. V lost 4 bases to trimming and J lost 0 bases; unmatched junction nucleotides: 4. CDR1 is MNHNY and CDR2 is SVGAGI in the germline V gene (reference sequence). The CDR3 region is CASSFRGGPNTGELFF. The DNA of the CDR3 is TGTGCCAGCAGTTTCCGGGGGGGCCCGAACACCGGGGAGCTGTTTTTT.

The chain uses TRBV28 and TRBJ1-6; D unresolved. This CDR3 has 14 amino acids. Germline CDR1 and CDR2: MDHEN and SYDVKM. V gave up 5 bases and J gave up 1 base, with 6 bases separating them. CDR3 sequence (DNA): TGTGCCAGCAGTCCGCGGTCCTATAATTCACCCCTCCACTTT. Amino acids: CASSPRSYNSPLHF.

The rearrangement joins TRBV6-5 to TRBJ1-2, with D perhaps TRBD1 (6 bases). Trimming stripped 6 bases from V and 5 bases from J, with 7 bases between. The CDR3 has 11 residues. The germline gives CDR1 MNHEY, CDR2 SVGAGI. Here the CDR3 DNA reads TGTGCCAGCAGACAGGGTTATGGCTACACCTTC. Translating it yields CASRQGYGYTF.

V usage is TRBV7-9 and J usage is TRBJ2-7, with 7 bases matching TRBD1. The germline V gene has CDR1 SEHNR and CDR2 FQNEAQ (reference sequence). The ends lost 5 bases at V and 1 base at J; junction bases unmatched: 5. The CDR3 is 14 amino acids. CDR3 loop: CASSIRDRSYEQYF. CDR3 sequence (DNA): TGTGCCAGCAGCATCAGGGACAGATCCTACGAGCAGTACTTC. The full variable domain, in which reference TRBV7-9 and TRBJ2-7 provide the parts outside the CDR3, is DTGVSQNPRHKITKRGQNVTFRCDPISEHNRLYWYRQTLGQGPEFLTYFQNEAQLEKSRLLSDRFSAERPKGSFSTLEIQRTEQGDSAMYLCASSIRDRSYEQYFGPGTRLTVT.

This chain links TRBV6-5 with TRBJ2-7; TRBD1 aligns across 9 bases. Germline V lookup: CDR1 MNHEY, CDR2 SVGAGI. The CDR3 runs 15 residues. V lost 0 bases and J lost 2; bases outside the gene matches: 2. CDR3 in amino acids: CASSYSRDRAYEQYF. CDR3 sequence (DNA): TGTGCCAGCAGTTACTCGAGGGACAGGGCCTACGAGCAGTACTTC.

The DNA of the CDR3 is TGTGCCAGCAGCGCCCGGGACTTCCAAGAGACCCAGTACTTC. This gives the protein CASSARDFQETQYF. The V gene is TRBV28, the J gene TRBJ2-5, with D perhaps matching TRBD2 (6 bases). The germline V and J ends were trimmed by 6 bases and 1 base, with 12 bases remaining between them. The CDR3 loop spans 14 amino acids. Germline assignment: CDR1 MDHEN and CDR2 SYDVKM.

The rearrangement links TRBV10-3 to TRBJ2-1; possible D gene TRBD2, 6 bases. Germline V lookup: CDR1 ENHRY, CDR2 SYGVKD. Trimming shortened V by 2 bases and J by 8 bases, and 16 bases separated the two germline ends. This CDR3 contains 15 residues. CDR3 residues: CAISEGRVEGDEQFF. Written as DNA, the CDR3 is TGTGCCATCAGTGAGGGAAGGGTGGAGGGAGATGAGCAGTTCTTC.

The gene calls are TRBV9 and TRBJ2-6, with 9 positions matching TRBD1. The CDR3 covers 18 residues. From germline, CDR1 is SGDLS and CDR2 YYNGEE. V trimming: 3 bases; J trimming: 0 bases; junction bases outside the gene matches: 7. CDR3 in DNA: TGTGCCAGCAGCGCCCGGGACAGGGTAAGCTCTGGGGCCAACGTCCTGACTTTC. Translating it yields CASSARDRVSSGANVLTF.

This clone has a single count. The rearrangement links TRBV9 to TRBJ2-7; no clear D. Between the trimmed V and J ends, which lost 0 bases and 3 bases, there was a span of 13 bases. The germline V gene encodes CDR1 SGDLS and CDR2 YYNGEE. The CDR3 totals 15 residues. CDR3 nucleotide sequence: TGTGCCAGCAGCGTAGGCAGGAACCCCCTCTACGAGCAGTACTTC. Translated: CASSVGRNPLYEQYF.

The chain employs TRBV7-6 and TRBJ1-5, with a possible D match to TRBD1 (5 bases). CDR1 SGHVS and CDR2 FNYEAQ come from the germline V gene. This CDR3 has 15 amino acids. Trimming removed 5 bases from V and 0 bases from J, with 11 bases in between. The CDR3 DNA reads as TGTGCCAGCAGCGCAGGGACTCATAGCAATCAGCCCCAGCATTTT. This sequence encodes CASSAGTHSNQPQHF. Drawing the rest from reference TRBV7-6 and TRBJ1-5, the complete variable domain is GAGVSQSPRYKVTKRGQDVALRCDPISGHVSLYWYRQALGQGPEFLTYFNYEAQQDKSGLPNDRFSAERPEGSISTLTIQRTEQRDSAMYRCASSAGTHSNQPQHFGDGTRLSIL.

The chain combines TRBV4-3 with TRBJ1-4; D gene ambiguous. V gave up 4 bases and J gave up 4 bases, with 13 bases separating them. This CDR3 has 15 residues. The V gene's germline CDR1 is LGHNA and CDR2 YSLEER. The CDR3 spells CASSPSTVLNEKLFF. CDR3 DNA sequence: TGCGCCAGCAGCCCCTCAACGGTCCTTAATGAAAAACTGTTTTTT.

The CDR3 DNA follows: TGTGCCAGTAGGGAAGGGGGCACTGAAGCTTTCTTT. Translating it yields CASREGGTEAFF. This chain joins TRBV19 and TRBJ1-1; possible D gene TRBD1, 6 bases. This CDR3 comprises 12 residues. Germline CDR1 and CDR2: LNHDA and SQIVND (reference sequence). V was pared by 6 bases and J by 4 bases, with 9 bases between.

The chain combines TRBV7-6 with TRBJ2-3; no clear D gene. V was trimmed by 2 bases and J by 1 base, leaving 7 bases between them. CDR1 is SGHVS, CDR2 FNYEAQ, per germline. There are 14 residues in the CDR3. In nucleotides, the CDR3 is TGTGCCAGCAGCTTACGGTCAGGCACAGATACGCAGTATTTT. This translates into CASSLRSGTDTQYF.

The gene calls are TRBV7-2 and TRBJ2-1; 7 nucleotides agree with TRBD2. The trim removed 4 bases at V and 3 bases at J, leaving 12 bases unmatched. The CDR3 is made up of 17 amino acids. Germline V gives CDR1 SGHTA, CDR2 FQGNSA. The CDR3 nucleotides are TGTGCCAGCAGCTCCGGTTCGACTAGCATGGTCTACAATGAGCAGTTCTTC. Encoded protein: CASSSGSTSMVYNEQFF.

V and J are TRBV4-3 and TRBJ2-5; 11 bases match TRBD1. J gave up 5 bases and V 3 bases, and 5 bases lay outside the gene matches. The CDR3 has 15 amino acids. The V gene's germline CDR1 is LGHNA and CDR2 YSLEER. CDR3 amino acids: CASSQDGDRGETQYF. CDR3 DNA sequence: TGCGCCAGCAGCCAGGACGGGGACAGGGGGGAGACCCAGTACTTC.

This clone occurred once. The chain combines TRBV6-1 with TRBJ1-1; unclear D gene. CDR3 length: 14 amino acids. Trimming took off 3 bases at V and 0 bases at J, with 8 bases between the two ends. The V gene's germline CDR1 is MNHNS and CDR2 SASEGT. CDR3 amino acids: CASSDSGLNTEAFF. The CDR3 DNA sequence: TGTGCCAGCAGTGACAGCGGACTGAACACTGAAGCTTTCTTT.

This clone was recorded at least ten times. This chain joins TRBV29-1 and TRBJ2-1; weak D call: TRBD2 (6 bases). Germline-derived CDR1 and CDR2 are SQVTM and ANQGSEA. V dropped 6 bases and J dropped 9 bases, with 21 bases sitting between them. The CDR3 sequence is 14 residues long. The CDR3 nucleotides are TGCAGCGTCTCACGGGACTCCGATGTAGGTGAGCAGTTCTTC. This encodes CSVSRDSDVGEQFF.

V and J are TRBV5-6 and TRBJ2-3, with 7 positions matching TRBD1. The J segment lost 4 bases and the V segment lost 3 bases, leaving 5 bases of the junction unmatched. CDR3 size: 14 residues. From germline, CDR1 is SGHDT and CDR2 YYEEEE. The CDR3 reads CASSYDTGADTQYF. The CDR3 nucleotides read TGTGCCAGCAGCTATGATACAGGGGCAGATACGCAGTATTTT.

The chain has TRBV6-6 and TRBJ1-2; a possible D gene is TRBD1 (6 bases). CDR3 size: 15 residues. CDR1 and CDR2 from the germline V gene are MNHNY and SVGAGI (reference sequence). V dropped 7 bases and J dropped 0 bases, with 15 bases sitting between them. CDR3 amino acids: CASNVETGPNYGYTF. The CDR3 DNA follows: TGTGCCAGCAACGTCGAGACAGGACCTAACTATGGCTACACCTTC.